Below, 4 T cell receptor beta chains from the same sample are listed, as sequenced in a study of cytomegalovirus exposure and HLA in healthy donors. 13 Jbeta primers and 60 Vbeta primers were used for the PCR. Using immunoSEQ multiplex PCR, the repertoire was profiled, and TCRdb retains in-frame clones only, with some absent. The repertoire consists of fewer than 150,000 clones, with roughly 80% occurring once and the leading ten covering 1%. The sequenced sample consisted of PBMCs. The receptors come from a man aged 35-49 years in good health and CMV-seronegative.

V and J are TRBV27 and TRBJ1-5; a possible D gene is TRBD1 (6 bases). Trimming removed 2 bases at V and 7 bases at J, with 9 bases between. Germline CDR1 and CDR2: MNHEY and SMNVEV (reference sequence). This CDR3 contains 13 residues. The chain's CDR3 is CASSLNGQQPQHF. CDR3 DNA: TGTGCCAGCAGTTTAAATGGACAGCAGCCCCAGCATTTT.

Concerning this clone: Other DNA sequences in the same sample also yield this CDR3. This CDR3 reads CASSLVVYLYEQYF. The CDR3 DNA is TGCGCCAGCAGCTTGGTTGTATATCTTTACGAGCAGTACTTC. The chain has TRBV5-1 and TRBJ2-7; unclear D gene. The CDR3 sequence is 14 residues long. Trimming shortened V by 0 bases and J by 4 bases, and 11 bases separated the two germline ends. Germline loops: CDR1 SGHRS, CDR2 YFSETQ.

V and J are TRBV5-6 and TRBJ2-3; D gene ambiguous. Trimming removed 0 bases from V and 4 bases from J, with 3 bases in between. CDR1 and CDR2 (germline): SGHDT, YYEEEE. The CDR3 consists of 12 residues. The CDR3 DNA is TGTGCCAGCAGCTTGGTCGCAGATACGCAGTATTTT. Encoded protein: CASSLVADTQYF.

DNA of the CDR3: TGTGCCAGCAGTACCGGACAGTTTAGCACAGATACGCAGTATTTT. Protein sequence: CASSTGQFSTDTQYF. V gene TRBV28 combines with J gene TRBJ2-3, with TRBD1 as a possible D gene (6 bases). The V gene lost 5 bases and the J gene lost 0 bases, with 12 bases spanning the gap. CDR1 is MDHEN, CDR2 SYDVKM, per germline. CDR3 length: 15 amino acids.